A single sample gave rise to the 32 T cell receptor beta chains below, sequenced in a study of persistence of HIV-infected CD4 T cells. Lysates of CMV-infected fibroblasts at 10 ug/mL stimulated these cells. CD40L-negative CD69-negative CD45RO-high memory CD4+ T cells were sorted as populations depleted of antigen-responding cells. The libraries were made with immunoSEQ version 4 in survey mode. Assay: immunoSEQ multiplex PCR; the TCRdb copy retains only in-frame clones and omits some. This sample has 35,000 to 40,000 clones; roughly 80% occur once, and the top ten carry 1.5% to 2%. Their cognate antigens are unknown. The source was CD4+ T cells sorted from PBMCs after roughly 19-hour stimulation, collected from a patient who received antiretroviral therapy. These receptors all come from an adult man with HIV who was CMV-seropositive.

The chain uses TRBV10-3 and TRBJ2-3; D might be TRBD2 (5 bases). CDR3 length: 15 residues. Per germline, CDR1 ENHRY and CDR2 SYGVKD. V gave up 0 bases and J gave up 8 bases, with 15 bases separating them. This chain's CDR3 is CAISESGPTIGTQYF. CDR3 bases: TGTGCCATCAGTGAGTCGGGCCCGACTATTGGTACGCAGTATTTT.

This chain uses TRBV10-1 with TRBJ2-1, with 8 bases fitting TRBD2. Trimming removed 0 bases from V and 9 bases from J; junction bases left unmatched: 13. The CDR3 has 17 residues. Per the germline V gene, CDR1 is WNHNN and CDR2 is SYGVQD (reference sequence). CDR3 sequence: CASSESSGAGGAGEQFF. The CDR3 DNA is TGCGCCAGCAGTGAGTCCTCGGGGGCCGGGGGGGCCGGTGAGCAGTTCTTC.

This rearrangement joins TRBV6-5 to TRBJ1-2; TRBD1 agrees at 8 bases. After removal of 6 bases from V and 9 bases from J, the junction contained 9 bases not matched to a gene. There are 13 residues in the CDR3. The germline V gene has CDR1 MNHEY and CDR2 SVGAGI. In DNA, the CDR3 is TGTGCCAGCAGGAACGGACAGGGCGTAAGCTACACCTTC. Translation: CASRNGQGVSYTF.

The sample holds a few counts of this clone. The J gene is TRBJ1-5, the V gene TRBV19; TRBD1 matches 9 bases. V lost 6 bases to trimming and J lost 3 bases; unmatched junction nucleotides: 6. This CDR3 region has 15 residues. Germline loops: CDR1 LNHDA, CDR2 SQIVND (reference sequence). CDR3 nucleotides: TGTGCCAGTAGCGACGGACAGGGGCCCAATCAGCCCCAGCATTTT. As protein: CASSDGQGPNQPQHF.

CDR3 sequence: CASRILGSSGDTEAFF. As DNA, the CDR3 is TGTGCCAGCAGGATACTCGGCTCTTCTGGGGACACTGAAGCTTTCTTT. The rearrangement links TRBV27 to TRBJ1-1; D not resolved. V lost 6 bases and J lost 3, with 20 bases in between. The CDR3 has 16 residues. The germline V gene has CDR1 MNHEY and CDR2 SMNVEV (reference sequence).

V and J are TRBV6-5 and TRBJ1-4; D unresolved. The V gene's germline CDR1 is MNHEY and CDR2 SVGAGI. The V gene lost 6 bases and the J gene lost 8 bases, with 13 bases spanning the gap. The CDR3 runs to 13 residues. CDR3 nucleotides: TGTGCCAGCAGCTACCGGCCACGGGAAAAACTGTTTTTT. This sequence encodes CASSYRPREKLFF.

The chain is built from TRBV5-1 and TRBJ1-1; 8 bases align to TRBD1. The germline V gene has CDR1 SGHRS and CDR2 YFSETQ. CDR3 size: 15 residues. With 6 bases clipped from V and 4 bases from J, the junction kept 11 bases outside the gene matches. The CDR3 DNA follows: TGCGCCAGCACTCTTACAGGGGGGGTTAGCACTGAAGCTTTCTTT. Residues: CASTLTGGVSTEAFF.

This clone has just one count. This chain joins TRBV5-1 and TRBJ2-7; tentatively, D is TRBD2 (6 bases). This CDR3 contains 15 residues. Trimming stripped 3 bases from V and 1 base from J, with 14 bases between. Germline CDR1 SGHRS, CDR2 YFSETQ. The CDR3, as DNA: TGCGCCAGCAGCTACGGGACTGCAGATTCCTACGAGCAGTACTTC. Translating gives CASSYGTADSYEQYF.

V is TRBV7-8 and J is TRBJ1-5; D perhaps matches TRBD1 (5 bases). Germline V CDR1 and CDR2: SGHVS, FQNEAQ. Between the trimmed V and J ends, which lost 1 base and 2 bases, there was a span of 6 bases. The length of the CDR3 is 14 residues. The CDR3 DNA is TGTGCCAGCAGCTTAGGAGGGGGCAATCAGCCCCAGCATTTT. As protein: CASSLGGGNQPQHF. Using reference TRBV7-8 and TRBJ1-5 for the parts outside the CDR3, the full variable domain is GAGVSQSPRYKVAKRGQDVALRCDPISGHVSLFWYQQALGQGPEFLTYFQNEAQLDKSGLPSDRFFAERPEGSVSTLKIQRTQQEDSAVYLCASSLGGGNQPQHFGDGTRLSIL.

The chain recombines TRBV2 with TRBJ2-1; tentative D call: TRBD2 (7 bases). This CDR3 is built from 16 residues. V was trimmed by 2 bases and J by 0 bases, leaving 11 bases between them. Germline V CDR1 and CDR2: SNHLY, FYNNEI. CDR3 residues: CASSEMGGASYNEQFF. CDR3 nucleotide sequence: TGTGCCAGCAGTGAAATGGGGGGGGCCTCCTACAATGAGCAGTTCTTC.

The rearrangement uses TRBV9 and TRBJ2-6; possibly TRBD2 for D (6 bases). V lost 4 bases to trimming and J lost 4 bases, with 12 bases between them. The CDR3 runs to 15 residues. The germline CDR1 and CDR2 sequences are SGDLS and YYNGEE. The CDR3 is CASSRRATGANVLTF. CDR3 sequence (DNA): TGTGCCAGCAGCCGGAGGGCGACAGGGGCCAACGTCCTGACTTTC.

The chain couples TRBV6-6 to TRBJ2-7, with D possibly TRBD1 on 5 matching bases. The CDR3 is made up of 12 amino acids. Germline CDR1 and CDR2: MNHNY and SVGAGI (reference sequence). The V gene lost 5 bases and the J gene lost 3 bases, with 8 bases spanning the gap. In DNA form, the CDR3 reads TGTGCCAGCAGTACCCAGGGCTACGAGCAGTACTTC. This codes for CASSTQGYEQYF.

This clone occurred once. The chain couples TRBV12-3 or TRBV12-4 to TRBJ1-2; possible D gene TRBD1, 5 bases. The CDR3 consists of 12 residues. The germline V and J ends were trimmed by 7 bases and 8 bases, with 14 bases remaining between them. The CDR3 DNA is TGTGCCAGCAACCGGGGCGTCGGGGGCTACACCTTC. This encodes CASNRGVGGYTF.

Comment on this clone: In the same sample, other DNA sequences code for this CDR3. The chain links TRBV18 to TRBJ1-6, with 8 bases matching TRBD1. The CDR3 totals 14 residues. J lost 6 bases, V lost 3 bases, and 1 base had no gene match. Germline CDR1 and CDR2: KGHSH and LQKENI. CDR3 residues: CASSPDRVNSPLHF. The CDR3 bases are TGTGCCAGCTCACCGGACAGGGTTAATTCACCCCTCCACTTT.

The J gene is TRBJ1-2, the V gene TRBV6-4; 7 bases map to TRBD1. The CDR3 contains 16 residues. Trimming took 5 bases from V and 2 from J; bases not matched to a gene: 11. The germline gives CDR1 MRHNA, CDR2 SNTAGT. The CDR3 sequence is CASSPHNNRGNYGYTF. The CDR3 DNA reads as TGTGCCAGCAGTCCCCATAACAACAGGGGAAACTATGGCTACACCTTC.

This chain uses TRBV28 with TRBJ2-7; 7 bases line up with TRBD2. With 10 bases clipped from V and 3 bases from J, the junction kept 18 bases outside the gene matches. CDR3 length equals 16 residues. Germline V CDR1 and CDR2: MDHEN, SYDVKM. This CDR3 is CATQSRIPSGIYEQYF. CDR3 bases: TGTGCCACTCAGAGTAGAATTCCTAGCGGAATCTACGAGCAGTACTTC. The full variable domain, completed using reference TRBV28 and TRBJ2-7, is DVKVTQSSRYLVKRTGEKVFLECVQDMDHENMFWYRQDPGLGLRLIYFSYDVKMKEKGDIPEGYSVSREKKERFSLILESASTNQTSMYLCATQSRIPSGIYEQYFGPGTRLTVT.

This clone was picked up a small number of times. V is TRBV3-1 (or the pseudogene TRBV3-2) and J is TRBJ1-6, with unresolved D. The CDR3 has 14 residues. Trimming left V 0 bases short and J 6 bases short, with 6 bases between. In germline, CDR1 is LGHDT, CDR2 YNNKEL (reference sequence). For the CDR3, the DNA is TGTGCCAGCAGCCAAGATAATGGTAATTCACCCCTCCACTTT. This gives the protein CASSQDNGNSPLHF.

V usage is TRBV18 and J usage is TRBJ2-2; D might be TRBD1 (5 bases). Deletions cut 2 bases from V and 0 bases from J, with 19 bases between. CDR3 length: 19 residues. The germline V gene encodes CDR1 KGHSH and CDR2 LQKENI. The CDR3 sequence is CASSPRIFGQNPNTGELFF. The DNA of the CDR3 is TGTGCCAGCTCACCAAGGATTTTCGGACAAAATCCGAACACCGGGGAGCTGTTTTTT.

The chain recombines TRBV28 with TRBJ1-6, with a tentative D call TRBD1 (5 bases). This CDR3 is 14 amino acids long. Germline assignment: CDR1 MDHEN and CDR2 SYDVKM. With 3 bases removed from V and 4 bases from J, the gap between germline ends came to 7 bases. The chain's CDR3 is CASSLRQYNSPLHF. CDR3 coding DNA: TGTGCCAGCAGTTTGAGACAGTATAATTCACCCCTCCACTTT.

In DNA, the CDR3 is TGTGCCTGGAGTGGAAAGGGGGCCGCCGAGGGTGAAGCTTTCTTT. The encoded protein is CAWSGKGAAEGEAFF. The gene calls are TRBV30 and TRBJ1-1; 7 nucleotides agree with TRBD1. V lost 1 base and J lost 7; bases outside the gene matches: 12. The CDR3 consists of 15 residues. Germline V lookup: CDR1 GTSNPN, CDR2 SVGIG (reference sequence).

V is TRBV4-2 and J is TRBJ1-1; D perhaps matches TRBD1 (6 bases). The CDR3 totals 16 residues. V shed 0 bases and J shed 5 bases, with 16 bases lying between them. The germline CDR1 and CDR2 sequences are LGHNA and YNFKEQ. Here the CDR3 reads CASSQEGGRIGTEAFF. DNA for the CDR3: TGTGCCAGCAGCCAAGAAGGGGGGAGGATTGGAACTGAAGCTTTCTTT.

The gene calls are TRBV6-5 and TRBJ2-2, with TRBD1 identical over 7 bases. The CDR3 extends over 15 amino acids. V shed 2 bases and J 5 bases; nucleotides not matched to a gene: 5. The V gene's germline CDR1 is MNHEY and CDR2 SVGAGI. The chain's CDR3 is CASSYRGPGTGELFF. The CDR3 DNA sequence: TGTGCCAGCAGTTACAGGGGGCCCGGGACCGGGGAGCTGTTTTTT.

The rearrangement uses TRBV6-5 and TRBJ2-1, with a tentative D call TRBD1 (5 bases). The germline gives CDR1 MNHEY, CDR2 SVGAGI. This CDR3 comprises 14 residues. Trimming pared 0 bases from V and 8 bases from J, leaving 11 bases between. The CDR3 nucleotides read TGTGCCAGCAGTTACTCGGGGCAGGGTTATGAGCAGTTCTTC. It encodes CASSYSGQGYEQFF.

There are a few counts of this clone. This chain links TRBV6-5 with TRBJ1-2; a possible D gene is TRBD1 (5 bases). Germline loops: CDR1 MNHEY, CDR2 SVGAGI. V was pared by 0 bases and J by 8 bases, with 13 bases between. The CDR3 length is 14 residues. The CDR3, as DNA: TGTGCCAGCAGTTACTCGGGACGGCATACCGGCTACACCTTC. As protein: CASSYSGRHTGYTF.

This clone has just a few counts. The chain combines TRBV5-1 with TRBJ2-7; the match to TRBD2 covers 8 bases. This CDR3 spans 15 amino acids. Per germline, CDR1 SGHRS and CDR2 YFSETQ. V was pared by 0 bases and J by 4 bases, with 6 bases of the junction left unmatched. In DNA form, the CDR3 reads TGCGCCAGCAGCTTGGTCGGTAGCGGGGCGTACGAGCAGTACTTC. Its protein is CASSLVGSGAYEQYF.

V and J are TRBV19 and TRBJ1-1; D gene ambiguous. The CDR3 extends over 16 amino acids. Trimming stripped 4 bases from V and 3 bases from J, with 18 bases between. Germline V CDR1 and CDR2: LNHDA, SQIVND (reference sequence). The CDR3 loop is CASSSKTRKGDTEAFF. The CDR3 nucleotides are TGTGCCAGTAGTAGCAAGACGAGGAAGGGAGACACTGAAGCTTTCTTT.

CDR3 sequence (DNA): TGTGCCAGCAGCCAAGGGGACGCGGGAGGAAACACCATATATTTT. This translates into CASSQGDAGGNTIYF. The rearrangement joins TRBV3-1 (or the pseudogene TRBV3-2) to TRBJ1-3, with a possible D match to TRBD1 (5 bases). Trimming left V 1 base short and J 4 bases short, with 11 bases between. The CDR3 is 15 residues long. In germline, CDR1 is LGHDT, CDR2 YNNKEL (reference sequence).

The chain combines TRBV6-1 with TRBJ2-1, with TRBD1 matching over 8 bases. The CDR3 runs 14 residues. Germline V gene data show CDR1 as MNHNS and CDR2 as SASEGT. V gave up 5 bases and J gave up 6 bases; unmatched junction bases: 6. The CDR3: CASSLTGGLNEQFF. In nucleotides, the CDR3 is TGTGCCAGCAGTCTAACAGGGGGTCTCAATGAGCAGTTCTTC.

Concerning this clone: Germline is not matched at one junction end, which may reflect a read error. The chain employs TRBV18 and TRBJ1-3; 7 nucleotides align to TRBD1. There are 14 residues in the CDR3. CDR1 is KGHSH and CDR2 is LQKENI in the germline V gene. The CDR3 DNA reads TGTGCCAGCTCACCGGGTCGAACAGGGGATAGAAGTGTATTT. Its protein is CASSPGRTGDRSVF.

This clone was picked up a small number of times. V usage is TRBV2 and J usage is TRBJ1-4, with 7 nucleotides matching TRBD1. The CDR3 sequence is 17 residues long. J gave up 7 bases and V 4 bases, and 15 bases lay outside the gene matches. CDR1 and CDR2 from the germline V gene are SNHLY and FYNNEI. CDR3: CASSVGGGHRGGEKLFF. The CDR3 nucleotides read TGTGCCAGCAGTGTCGGGGGGGGCCACAGGGGCGGTGAAAAACTGTTTTTT.

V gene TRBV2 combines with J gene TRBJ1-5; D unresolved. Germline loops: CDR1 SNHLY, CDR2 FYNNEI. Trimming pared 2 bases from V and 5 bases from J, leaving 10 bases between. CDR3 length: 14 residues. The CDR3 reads CASSEQSGDQPQHF. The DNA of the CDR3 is TGTGCCAGCAGTGAACAAAGCGGGGATCAGCCCCAGCATTTT.

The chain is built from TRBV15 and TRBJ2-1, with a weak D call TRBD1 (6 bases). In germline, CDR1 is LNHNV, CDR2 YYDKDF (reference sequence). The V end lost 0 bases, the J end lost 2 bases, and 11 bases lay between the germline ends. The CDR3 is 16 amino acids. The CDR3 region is CATSRDDRSPYNEQFF. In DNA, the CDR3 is TGTGCCACCAGCAGAGATGACAGGAGTCCCTACAATGAGCAGTTCTTC.